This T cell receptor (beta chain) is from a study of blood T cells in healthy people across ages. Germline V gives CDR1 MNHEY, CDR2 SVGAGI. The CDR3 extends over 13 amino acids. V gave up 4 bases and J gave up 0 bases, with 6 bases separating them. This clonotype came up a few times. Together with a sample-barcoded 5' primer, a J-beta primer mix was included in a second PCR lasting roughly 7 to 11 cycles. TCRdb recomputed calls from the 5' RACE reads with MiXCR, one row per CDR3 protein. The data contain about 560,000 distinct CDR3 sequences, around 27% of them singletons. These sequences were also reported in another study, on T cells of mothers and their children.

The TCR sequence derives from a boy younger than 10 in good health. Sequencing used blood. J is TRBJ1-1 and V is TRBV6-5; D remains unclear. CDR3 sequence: CASSWTVNTEAFF. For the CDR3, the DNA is TGTGCCAGCAGTTGGACTGTGAACACTGAAGCTTTCTTT.